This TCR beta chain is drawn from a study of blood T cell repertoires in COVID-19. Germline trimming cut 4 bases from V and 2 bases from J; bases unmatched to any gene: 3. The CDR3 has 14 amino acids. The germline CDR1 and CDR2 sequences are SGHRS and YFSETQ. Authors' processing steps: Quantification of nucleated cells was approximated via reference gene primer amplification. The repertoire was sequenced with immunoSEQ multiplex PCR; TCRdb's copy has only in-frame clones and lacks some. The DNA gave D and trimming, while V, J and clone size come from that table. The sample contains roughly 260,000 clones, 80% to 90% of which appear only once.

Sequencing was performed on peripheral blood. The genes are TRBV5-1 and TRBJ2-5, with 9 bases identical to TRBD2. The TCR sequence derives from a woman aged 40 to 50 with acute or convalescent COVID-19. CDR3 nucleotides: TGCGCCAGCAGCCCTAGCGGGGTACAAGAGACCCAGTACTTC. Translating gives CASSPSGVQETQYF.